The clone carrying this T cell receptor (beta chain) has ten or more counts. Its specificity is unknown. This record comes from a study of blood T cells in healthy people across ages. Overall study findings and caveats: Strong correlation existed between TCR beta diversity and naive T cell percentage. Any changes in expanded clonotypes were possibly confounded, as donor CMV status remained unknown.

J lost 7 bases, V lost 3 bases, and 14 bases had no gene match. The germline V gene has CDR1 MNHEY and CDR2 SVGAGI. The CDR3 sequence is 17 residues long. PCR was performed a second time for about 6 to 11 cycles using a sample-barcoded 5' primer and a J-beta primer mix. One entry per CDR3 protein results from TCRdb running MiXCR on the 5' RACE reads. The data show about 670,000 distinct CDR3 sequences, with approximately 40% seen just once and approximately 29% held by the top ten. The chain couples TRBV6-5 to TRBJ2-3; 9 bases fit TRBD1. Material: blood. The clonotype was recovered from a man older than 75 in good health. The CDR3 spells CASSYRQGQGSTHTQYF. As DNA, the CDR3 is TGTGCCAGCAGTTATCGCCAGGGACAGGGCTCTACTCATACGCAGTATTTT.